These T cell receptor beta chains were read from a single sample in a study of blood T cell repertoires in COVID-19. The data were produced by immunoSEQ multiplex PCR, yet TCRdb's version contains in-frame clones alone and is incomplete. Of tens of thousands of clones listed, 65% to 80% are singletons. The source material was peripheral blood. The receptors here all came from a woman aged 80 or over with active or convalescent COVID-19. Each CDR3 is given with its conserved first and last residue. A D gene is named only where the DNA matches it firmly. Size tells how often a clone was seen (once, few, many) or the class of an expanded clone, and some rows leave it out.

cdr3_length	clone_size	v_call	d_call	j_call	cdr3_aa	cdr3_nt
14	NA	TRBV19	NA	TRBJ2-7	CASSIQIENYEQYF	TGTGCCAGTAGTATTCAGATTGAAAACTACGAGCAGTACTTC
14	NA	TRBV6-2/TRBV6-3	NA	TRBJ2-3	CASTPYGSTDTQYF	TGTGCCAGCACCCCGTATGGCTCCACAGATACGCAGTATTTT
15	NA	TRBV6-2/TRBV6-3	NA	TRBJ2-1	CASSYEVLQGSEQFF	TGTGCCAGCAGTTACGAGGTACTGCAGGGGAGTGAGCAGTTCTTC
10	many	TRBV7-2	NA	TRBJ2-3	CATSTDTQYF	TGTGCCACTAGCACAGATACGCAGTATTTT
17	NA	TRBV6-1	TRBD1	TRBJ2-2	CASSEALGQGITGELFF	TGTGCCAGCAGTGAAGCTTTGGGACAGGGGATAACCGGGGAGCTGTTTTTT
13	NA	TRBV6-5	TRBD1	TRBJ2-7	CASSWDSSYEQYF	TGTGCCAGCAGTTGGGACAGCTCCTACGAGCAGTACTTC
14	NA	TRBV5-1	NA	TRBJ2-5	CASSKTGMQETQYF	TGCGCCAGCAGCAAAACAGGGATGCAAGAGACCCAGTACTTC
14	NA	TRBV28	TRBD2	TRBJ2-7	CASRPGGSSYEQYF	TGTGCCAGCAGGCCCGGGGGGAGCTCCTACGAGCAGTACTTC
13	NA	TRBV6-5	NA	TRBJ1-1	CASSYRYSAEAFF	TGTGCCAGCAGTTATAGGTACAGTGCTGAAGCTTTCTTT
15	NA	TRBV7-9	TRBD2	TRBJ2-1	CASSFTSGSYNEQFF	TGTGCCAGCAGCTTTACTAGCGGATCCTACAATGAGCAGTTCTTC
13	NA	TRBV12-3/TRBV12-4	NA	TRBJ2-3	CASSLRGADTQYF	TGTGCCAGCAGTTTACGGGGAGCAGATACGCAGTATTTT
18	NA	TRBV7-2	TRBD2	TRBJ2-3	CASSSALSLAGGPDTQYF	TGTGCCAGCAGCTCAGCCCTGTCCCTAGCGGGGGGGCCAGATACGCAGTATTTT
13	NA	TRBV3-1/TRBV3-2	TRBD1	TRBJ2-7	CASSQDRVYEQYF	TGTGCCAGCAGCCAGGACAGGGTGTACGAGCAGTACTTC
12	NA	TRBV29-1	NA	TRBJ2-5	CSVAGLQETQYF	TGCAGCGTTGCCGGACTGCAAGAGACCCAGTACTTC
15	NA	TRBV28	TRBD1	TRBJ1-3	CASSRTGGVGYTIYF	TGTGCCAGCAGCCGGACAGGGGGCGTCGGCTACACCATATATTTT
13	NA	TRBV2	NA	TRBJ1-2	CASKQGQGNGYTF	TGTGCCAGTAAACAGGGTCAGGGGAATGGCTACACCTTC
18	NA	TRBV4-3	NA	TRBJ1-4	CASSQDIAGKGTNEKLFF	TGCGCCAGCAGCCAAGATATAGCAGGGAAGGGAACTAATGAAAAACTGTTTTTT
15	NA	TRBV20-1	TRBD1	TRBJ1-4	CSASKGAGTNEKLFF	TGCAGTGCTAGTAAGGGGGCCGGAACTAATGAAAAACTGTTTTTT
15	many	TRBV30	NA	TRBJ2-2	CAWRPLVRDTGELFF	TGTGCCTGGAGGCCCTTGGTCCGGGACACCGGGGAGCTGTTTTTT
15	few	TRBV2	TRBD1	TRBJ1-5	CASSPWTGSGQPQHF	TGTGCCAGCAGTCCTTGGACAGGATCAGGTCAGCCCCAGCATTTT
14	NA	TRBV15	NA	TRBJ1-1	CATSRDHGLTEAFF	TGTGCCACCAGCAGAGATCACGGTTTGACTGAAGCTTTCTTT
13	once	TRBV7-7	TRBD1	TRBJ2-7	CASSSNSGGEQYF	TGTGCTAGCAGCTCAAATTCAGGGGGCGAGCAGTACTTC
12	NA	TRBV14	NA	TRBJ1-2	CASSLDFYGYTF	TGTGCCAGCAGCTTGGACTTCTATGGCTACACCTTC
13	NA	TRBV7-9	NA	TRBJ2-1	CASSLRSGNEQFF	TGTGCCAGCAGCCTCCGATCGGGCAATGAGCAGTTCTTC
16	few	TRBV25-1	TRBD1	TRBJ1-6	CASSRQGTAYNSPLHF	TGTGCCAGCAGTCGACAGGGAACCGCTTATAATTCACCCCTCCACTTT
13	once	TRBV12-3/TRBV12-4	TRBD1	TRBJ2-5	CASRQGLQETQYF	TGTGCCAGCCGACAGGGGTTACAAGAGACCCAGTACTTC
15	NA	TRBV27	NA	TRBJ1-4	CASSSTLLDNEKLFF	TGTGCCAGCAGTTCCACCTTGCTAGATAATGAAAAACTGTTTTTT
16	NA	TRBV4-3	TRBD1	TRBJ1-1	CASSWGQGSFGTEAFF	TGCGCCAGCAGCTGGGGACAGGGCAGCTTCGGCACTGAAGCTTTCTTT
15	NA	TRBV2	TRBD2	TRBJ2-2	CASTASGPNTGELFF	TGTGCCAGCACGGCTAGCGGACCGAACACCGGGGAGCTGTTTTTT
16	NA	TRBV27	TRBD1	TRBJ2-7	CASSFGDRGLFYEQYF	TGTGCCAGCAGTTTCGGAGACAGGGGGCTTTTCTACGAGCAGTACTTC
21	few	TRBV24-1	NA	TRBJ1-6	CATSDLFGQGGFRGYNSPLHF	TGTGCCACCAGTGATTTGTTTGGGCAGGGAGGATTTCGAGGGTATAATTCACCCCTCCACTTT
14	NA	TRBV9	NA	TRBJ2-2	CASSVKSGGGELFF	TGTGCCAGCAGCGTAAAATCCGGGGGCGGGGAGCTGTTTTTT
18	NA	TRBV5-6	TRBD1	TRBJ2-3	CASSLRLGTGIIIDTQYF	TGTGCCAGCAGCTTGAGGTTGGGGACAGGGATCATAATAGATACGCAGTATTTT
13	NA	TRBV30	TRBD1	TRBJ1-1	CAWIQGAGTEAFF	TGTGCCTGGATACAGGGGGCAGGCACTGAAGCTTTCTTT
15	few	TRBV24-1	TRBD2	TRBJ2-7	CATRGERGQGYEQYF	TGTGCCACCAGAGGAGAGCGGGGTCAGGGCTACGAGCAGTACTTC
15	NA	TRBV13	TRBD2	TRBJ2-7	CASSIGTSGVYEQYF	TGTGCCAGCAGCATCGGGACTAGCGGGGTCTACGAGCAGTACTTC
14	NA	TRBV9	TRBD1	TRBJ2-5	CASSDGQGWETQYF	TGTGCCAGCAGCGACGGACAGGGATGGGAGACCCAGTACTTC
11	NA	TRBV20-1	NA	TRBJ1-1	CSASHRDEAFF	TGCAGTGCTAGTCACAGGGACGAAGCTTTCTTT
13	NA	TRBV7-2	NA	TRBJ1-5	CASSFSSGQPQHF	TGTGCCAGCAGCTTCTCTTCAGGTCAGCCCCAGCATTTT
17	NA	TRBV2	TRBD1	TRBJ2-6	CASRFGTGASGANVLTF	TGTGCCAGCAGGTTCGGGACAGGGGCTTCTGGGGCCAACGTCCTGACTTTC
16	NA	TRBV6-5	NA	TRBJ2-3	CASSYSGSGRTDTQYF	TGTGCCAGCAGTTACTCGGGTAGCGGCCGCACAGATACGCAGTATTTT
15	NA	TRBV27	NA	TRBJ1-3	CASSPDSSPGNTIYF	TGTGCCAGCAGTCCGGACTCGAGTCCTGGAAACACCATATATTTT
13	NA	TRBV10-2	NA	TRBJ2-7	CAIRESSAYEQYF	TGCGCCATCCGGGAGTCCTCAGCCTACGAGCAGTACTTC
16	NA	TRBV5-1	NA	TRBJ2-4	CASSLAFDGEGDIQYF	TGCGCCAGCAGCTTGGCTTTTGACGGAGAGGGGGACATTCAGTACTTC
15	NA	TRBV14	TRBD1	TRBJ2-5	CASSQLKGGEETQYF	TGTGCCAGCAGCCAACTAAAAGGGGGCGAAGAGACCCAGTACTTC
15	NA	TRBV28	NA	TRBJ2-5	CASSLATGRRETQYF	TGTGCCAGCAGTCTGGCGACAGGGAGGCGGGAGACCCAGTACTTC
15	NA	TRBV5-1	NA	TRBJ2-1	CASEWGGPSYNEQFF	TGCGCCAGCGAGTGGGGGGGCCCCTCCTACAATGAGCAGTTCTTC